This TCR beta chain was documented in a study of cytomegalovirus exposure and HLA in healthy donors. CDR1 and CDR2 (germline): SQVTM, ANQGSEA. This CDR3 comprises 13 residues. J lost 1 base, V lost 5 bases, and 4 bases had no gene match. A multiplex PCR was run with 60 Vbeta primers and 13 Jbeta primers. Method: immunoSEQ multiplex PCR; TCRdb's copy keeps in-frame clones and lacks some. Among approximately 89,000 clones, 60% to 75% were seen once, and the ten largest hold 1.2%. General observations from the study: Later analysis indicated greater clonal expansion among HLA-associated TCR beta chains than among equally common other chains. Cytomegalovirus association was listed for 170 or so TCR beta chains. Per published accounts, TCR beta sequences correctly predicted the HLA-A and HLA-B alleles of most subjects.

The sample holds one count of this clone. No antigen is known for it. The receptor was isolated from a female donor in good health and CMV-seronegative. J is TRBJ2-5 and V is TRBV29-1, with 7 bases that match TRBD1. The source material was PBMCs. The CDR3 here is CSVNRGPQETQYF. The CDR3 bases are TGCAGCGTTAACAGGGGCCCCCAAGAGACCCAGTACTTC. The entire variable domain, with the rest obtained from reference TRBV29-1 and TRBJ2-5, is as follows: SAVISQKPSRDICQRGTSLTIQCQVDSQVTMMFWYRQQPGQSLTLIATANQGSEATYESGFVIDKFPISRPNLTFSTLTVSNMSPEDSSIYLCSVNRGPQETQYFGPGTRLLVL.